A single sample is the source of the 5 T cell receptor beta chains below, sequenced in a study of CD8+CD57+ T cells in acquired aplastic anemia. TCR beta VDJ and CDR3 were profiled, and genomic DNA was the template. Using its own MiXCR run on the reads, TCRdb lists one record per CDR3 protein. The sample lists 300,000 or so distinct CDR3 sequences, about three fifths occurring once. Patients included in sequencing had previously demonstrated CD8+CD57+ cell expansion by flow cytometry. The source material was sorted CD4+, CD8+, or CD8+CD57+ T cells (not recorded which) from PBMCs. These receptors came from a human donor with aplastic anemia.

This clonotype has a count of ten or more. The V call is TRBV5-1, the J call TRBJ2-5; D gene ambiguous. Germline CDR1 is SGHRS and CDR2 is YFSETQ. The CDR3 consists of 14 residues. V lost 1 base and J 7 bases, leaving 14 bases between the germline ends. The CDR3 reads CASSLTLDIGTQYF. CDR3 DNA sequence: TGCGCCAGCAGCTTGACGCTGGATATTGGGACCCAGTACTTC. Full variable domain (rest looked up from reference TRBV5-1 and TRBJ2-5): KAGVTQTPRYLIKTRGQQVTLSCSPISGHRSVSWYQQTPGQGLQFLFEYFSETQRNKGNFPGRFSGRQFSNSRSEMNVSTLELGDSALYLCASSLTLDIGTQYFGPGTRLLVL.

This clonotype appeared many times. This chain links TRBV12-3 or TRBV12-4 with TRBJ2-5; 8 positions agree with TRBD2. V lost 0 bases and J lost 2; bases outside the gene matches: 5. The CDR3 runs to 16 residues. CDR3 coding DNA: TGTGCCAGCAGTTTAGCGCGGATAGCGGGACAAGAGACCCAGTACTTC. The encoded protein is CASSLARIAGQETQYF.

The chain has TRBV11-2 and TRBJ2-7; D gene uncertain. Germline assignment: CDR1 SGHAT and CDR2 FQNNGV. The CDR3 runs to 13 residues. Trimming removed 0 bases at V and 2 bases at J, with 5 bases between. The CDR3 loop is CASSLEAAYEQYF. Written as DNA, the CDR3 is TGTGCCAGCAGCTTAGAGGCCGCCTACGAGCAGTACTTC. The whole variable domain, filled in from reference TRBV11-2 and TRBJ2-7, reads EAGVAQSPRYKIIEKRQSVAFWCNPISGHATLYWYQQILGQGPKLLIQFQNNGVVDDSQLPKDRFSAERLKGVDSTLKIQPAKLEDSAVYLCASSLEAAYEQYFGPGTRLTVT.

V gene TRBV9 combines with J gene TRBJ2-3; D unclear. The CDR3 loop spans 15 amino acids. Germline CDR1 is SGDLS and CDR2 is YYNGEE. V gave up 4 bases and J gave up 0 bases, with 12 bases separating them. The CDR3: CASSPFELSTDTQYF. For the CDR3, the DNA is TGTGCCAGCAGCCCTTTCGAGTTAAGCACAGATACGCAGTATTTT.

The chain carries TRBV9 and TRBJ2-3, with D perhaps TRBD1 (6 bases). Germline CDR1 SGDLS, CDR2 YYNGEE. V was cut by 1 base and J by 2 bases, with 14 bases left in between. The CDR3 spans 16 residues. The CDR3 coding sequence is TGTGCCAGCAGCGTAAATCAGGGGTGGGTCACAGATACGCAGTATTTT. Translation gives CASSVNQGWVTDTQYF.